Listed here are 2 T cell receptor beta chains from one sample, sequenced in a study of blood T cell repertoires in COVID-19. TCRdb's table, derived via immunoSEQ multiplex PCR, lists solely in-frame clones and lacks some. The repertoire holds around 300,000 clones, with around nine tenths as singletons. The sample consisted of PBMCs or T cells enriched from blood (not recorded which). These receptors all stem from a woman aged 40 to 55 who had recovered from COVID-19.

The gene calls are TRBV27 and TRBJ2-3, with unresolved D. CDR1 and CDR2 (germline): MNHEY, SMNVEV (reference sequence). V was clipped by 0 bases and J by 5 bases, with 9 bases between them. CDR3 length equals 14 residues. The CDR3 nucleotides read TGTGCCAGCAGTTTATCTGCGCCTCAAGATACGCAGTATTTT. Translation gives CASSLSAPQDTQYF.

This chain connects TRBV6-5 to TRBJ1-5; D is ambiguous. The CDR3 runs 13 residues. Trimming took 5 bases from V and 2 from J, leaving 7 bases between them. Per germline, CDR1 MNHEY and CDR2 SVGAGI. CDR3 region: CASSQQRNQPQHF. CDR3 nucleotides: TGTGCCAGCAGTCAACAACGCAATCAGCCCCAGCATTTT.